This T cell receptor beta chain emerged from a study of control samples from healthy donors and cancer patients. CDR3 size: 16 residues. Germline CDR1 is SGHTA and CDR2 is FQGNSA. V gave up 5 bases and J gave up 6 bases; unmatched junction bases: 11. Produced via immunoSEQ multiplex PCR; TCRdb's table is partial and in-frame only. The sample yields 25,000 to 30,000 clones, roughly 89% seen once. The chain carries TRBV7-2 and TRBJ2-1, with TRBD2 identical over 9 bases. This receptor was identified in a woman aged 40 to 49 with lung cancer. Sequenced material: PBMCs. The CDR3 spells CASSTQAGGIVNEQFF. For the CDR3, the DNA is TGTGCCAGCAGCACCCAAGCGGGGGGAATTGTCAATGAGCAGTTCTTC. The full variable domain, with the rest looked up from reference TRBV7-2 and TRBJ2-1, is GAGVSQSPSNKVTEKGKDVELRCDPISGHTALYWYRQSLGQGLEFLIYFQGNSAPDKSGLPSDRFSAERTGGSVSTLTIQRTQQEDSAVYLCASSTQAGGIVNEQFFGPGTRLTVL.